The entry that follows covers one T cell receptor beta chain sequence. At one end the junction does not follow the germline gene, possibly because of a read error. These data originate in a study of blood T cell repertoires in COVID-19. Study at large: Samples of COVID-19 (acute and convalescent) were obtained from the United States, Italy and Spain. Sources were T cells, B-cell-depleted T cells, or PBMCs; the material itself was cDNA or gDNA.

The CDR3 runs to 13 residues. Germline loops: CDR1 SGHNT, CDR2 YYREEE (reference sequence). Participants had their cohort set by participant-reported clinical history. In the authors' workflow: Reference gene primer amplification in the assay estimated nucleated cell counts. Produced via immunoSEQ multiplex PCR; TCRdb's table is partial and in-frame only. V, J and clone size were drawn from that table, and D and trimming were deduced from the DNA. The sample holds a few hundred thousand clones, around 85% seen once. This TCR was sampled from a woman between 40 and 55 years old with acute COVID-19. The V and J genes are TRBV5-4 and TRBJ2-7; TRBD1 might be the D (6 bases). The source material was PBMCs or T cells enriched from blood (not recorded which). CDR3 loop: CASSYEDRGGANF. In DNA, the CDR3 is TGTGCCAGCAGCTATGAGGATCGTGGGGGCGCGAACTTC. Full variable domain (missing parts from reference TRBV5-4 and TRBJ2-7): ETGVTQSPTHLIKTRGQQVTLRCSSQSGHNTVSWYQQALGQGPQFIFQYYREEENGRGNFPPRFSGLQFPNYSSELNVNALELDDSALYLCASSYEDRGGANFGPGTRLTVT.